The entry below gives a single TCR beta chain sequence along with its context. What it recognizes is unknown. TCRdb re-called the RT-PCR reads through MiXCR, storing one row per CDR3 protein. The sample holds some 300,000 distinct CDR3 sequences, 22% seen once. The data are from a study of response to subunit inactivated influenza vaccine. Study-wide points: Each seasonal influenza vaccination, the authors suggested, recruits few new T cells.

The input for sequencing was PBMCs from blood, taken around 22 months after vaccination. The source of this sequence is a man aged 50-75 years who received an inactivated influenza vaccine.

CDR3 residues: CASSSNWHGYTF. Here the CDR3 DNA reads TGTGCCAGCAGCTCAAATTGGCATGGCTACACCTTC. The gene calls are TRBV7-9 and TRBJ1-2; D unclear. This CDR3 contains 12 residues. Germline V gene data show CDR1 as SEHNR and CDR2 as FQNEAQ (reference sequence). Trimming removed 4 bases from V and 6 bases from J, with 9 bases in between. Full variable domain (remainder filled in from reference TRBV7-9 and TRBJ1-2): DTGVSQNPRHKITKRGQNVTFRCDPISEHNRLYWYRQTLGQGPEFLTYFQNEAQLEKSRLLSDRFSAERPKGSFSTLEIQRTEQGDSAMYLCASSSNWHGYTFGSGTRLTVV.